A selection of T cell receptor beta chains follows, all from one sample in a study of shared clonotypes between healthy human individuals. Using immunoSEQ multiplex PCR, the repertoire was profiled, and TCRdb retains in-frame clones only, with some absent. The top ten hold approximately 1.5% of the sample, which has about 960,000 clones, around 80% seen once. Sequencing was carried out using memory CD4+ T cells sorted from blood. The receptors were gathered from a man aged 18 to 29 in good health. Both conserved end residues are part of each CDR3. Fields, in order: V gene, CDR3 length, J gene, D gene, clone size, CDR3 protein, CDR3 DNA. A D gene is named only where the DNA matches it firmly. Not every row has a clone size; where given, it reads once, few, many or a size class.

>TRBV19|15|TRBJ1-1|-|few
CASSNLGTGSTEAFF
TGTGCCAGTAGTAACCTGGGGACGGGGAGCACTGAAGCTTTCTTT
>TRBV9|18|TRBJ2-1|TRBD2|-
CASSVGDSGRRLYNEQFF
TGTGCCAGCAGCGTAGGGGATAGCGGGAGGAGACTCTACAATGAGCAGTTCTTC
>TRBV7-9|15|TRBJ1-6|TRBD1|many
CASSFATGGNSPLHF
TGTGCCAGCAGCTTTGCGACAGGGGGCAATTCACCCCTCCACTTT
>TRBV4-3|15|TRBJ2-1|-|-
CASSQGRGPYNEQFF
TGCGCCAGCAGCCAAGGGAGGGGCCCTTATAATGAGCAGTTCTTC
>TRBV7-9|18|TRBJ2-6|TRBD1|few
CASSLTGQGALGANVLTF
TGTGCCAGCAGCTTAACGGGACAGGGGGCGCTGGGGGCCAACGTCCTGACTTTC
>TRBV4-1|15|TRBJ1-2|-|-
CASSQGAGGHYGYTF
TGCGCCAGCAGCCAAGGCGCGGGGGGGCACTATGGCTACACCTTC
>TRBV5-4|15|TRBJ2-5|TRBD1|-
CASSSGTGPTETQYF
TGTGCCAGCAGCTCAGGGACAGGGCCTACAGAGACCCAGTACTTC
>TRBV6-6|11|TRBJ1-2|-|-
CASSLGYGYTF
TGTGCCAGCAGCCTAGGATATGGCTACACCTTC
>TRBV2|16|TRBJ1-6|TRBD1|-
CASSARDRGNNSPLHF
TGTGCCAGCAGTGCCCGGGACAGGGGAAATAATTCACCCCTCCACTTT
>TRBV7-2|12|TRBJ2-7|-|-
CASSSDAYEQYF
TGTGCCAGCAGCTCTGACGCGTACGAGCAGTACTTC
>TRBV15|15|TRBJ2-4|TRBD1|-
CATSGQVFDKNIQYF
TGTGCCACCAGCGGACAGGTTTTCGACAAAAACATTCAGTACTTC
>TRBV5-1|12|TRBJ2-7|-|-
CASSQTVYEQYF
TGCGCCAGCAGCCAAACAGTCTACGAGCAGTACTTC
>TRBV7-9|15|TRBJ1-6|-|-
CASSRTGGENSPLHF
TGTGCCAGCAGCAGGACCGGAGGGGAAAATTCACCCCTCCACTTT
>TRBV30|14|TRBJ2-5|-|-
CAWSVPGSQETQYF
TGTGCCTGGAGTGTACCCGGCTCCCAAGAGACCCAGTACTTC
>TRBV2|13|TRBJ1-2|-|-
CASRDTGNYGYTF
TGTGCCAGCAGAGATACAGGAAACTATGGCTACACCTTC
>TRBV5-1|14|TRBJ2-5|TRBD2|-
CASSLKTSAETQYF
TGCGCCAGCAGCTTGAAGACTAGCGCAGAGACCCAGTACTTC
>TRBV7-8|17|TRBJ1-5|-|few
CASSSDRSAYSNQPQHF
TGTGCCAGCAGCTCAGACAGGTCCGCTTATAGCAATCAGCCCCAGCATTTT
>TRBV7-9|16|TRBJ1-3|-|-
CASSLALGNSGNTIYF
TGTGCCAGCAGCTTAGCGCTAGGAAATTCTGGAAACACCATATATTTT
>TRBV28|13|TRBJ1-1|-|-
CASVRWGNTEAFF
TGTGCCAGCGTTAGATGGGGGAACACTGAAGCTTTCTTT
>TRBV28|15|TRBJ1-5|TRBD1|few
CASSKPTGANQPQHF
TGTGCCAGCAGTAAACCTACAGGGGCCAATCAGCCCCAGCATTTT
>TRBV18|12|TRBJ2-5|-|-
CASSPRDETQYF
TGTGCCAGCTCACCACGAGACGAGACCCAGTACTTC
>TRBV7-6|16|TRBJ1-5|TRBD1|once
CASSLGGQGSNQPQHF
TGTGCCAGCAGCTTAGGCGGACAGGGGTCAAATCAGCCCCAGCATTTT
>TRBV11-3|13|TRBJ2-1|-|-
CASSLGGKDEQFF
TGTGCCAGCAGCTTAGGGGGCAAGGATGAGCAGTTCTTC
>TRBV29-1|12|TRBJ1-4|-|-
CSALGLNEKLFF
TGCAGCGCACTCGGTCTCAATGAAAAACTGTTTTTT
>TRBV20-1|11|TRBJ1-1|TRBD1|-
CSAQPGGEAFF
TGCAGTGCCCAACCAGGGGGCGAAGCTTTCTTT
>TRBV7-6|14|TRBJ2-2|-|-
CASMGVEYTGELFF
TGTGCCAGCATGGGCGTCGAGTACACCGGGGAGCTGTTTTTT
>TRBV19|14|TRBJ2-5|-|few
CASSPWTNQETQYF
TGTGCCAGTAGTCCTTGGACTAATCAAGAGACCCAGTACTTC
>TRBV23-1|17|TRBJ1-6|TRBD1|-
CASSLGQGYNGGSPLHF
TGCGCCAGCAGTCTGGGACAGGGGTATAACGGGGGTTCACCCCTCCACTTT
>TRBV7-9|15|TRBJ2-2|TRBD2|-
CASSLEREGPGELFF
TGTGCCAGCAGCTTAGAGCGGGAGGGCCCCGGGGAGCTGTTTTTT
>TRBV5-1|14|TRBJ1-2|-|-
CASSRSGGNYGYTF
TGCGCCAGCAGTCGCTCAGGCGGTAACTATGGCTACACCTTC
>TRBV6-6|14|TRBJ2-5|-|-
CASSSTGYQETQYF
TGTGCCAGCAGTTCCACAGGGTACCAAGAGACCCAGTACTTC
>TRBV5-6|15|TRBJ2-7|-|-
CASSPQTGRGYEQYF
TGTGCCAGCAGCCCTCAGACAGGGAGGGGGTACGAGCAGTACTTC
>TRBV6-5|12|TRBJ1-2|-|-
CASSRTSYGYTF
TGTGCCAGCAGTAGGACCTCCTATGGCTACACCTTC
>TRBV29-1|12|TRBJ1-1|-|-
CSVTGLNTEAFF
TGCAGCGTTACCGGCCTGAACACTGAAGCTTTCTTT
>TRBV11-2|15|TRBJ2-7|-|-
CASSLEYGKGYEQYF
TGTGCCAGCAGCTTAGAGTATGGGAAGGGCTACGAGCAGTACTTC